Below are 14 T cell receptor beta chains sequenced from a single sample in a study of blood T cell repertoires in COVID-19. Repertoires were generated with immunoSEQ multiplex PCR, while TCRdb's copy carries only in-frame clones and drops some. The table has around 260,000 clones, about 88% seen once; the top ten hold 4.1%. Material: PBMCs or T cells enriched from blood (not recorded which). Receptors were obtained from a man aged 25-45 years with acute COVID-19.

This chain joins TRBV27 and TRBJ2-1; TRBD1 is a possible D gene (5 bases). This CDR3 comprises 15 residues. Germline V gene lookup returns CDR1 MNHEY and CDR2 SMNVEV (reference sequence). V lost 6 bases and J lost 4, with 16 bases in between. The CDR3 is CASRFQGTLYNEQFF. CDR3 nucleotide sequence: TGTGCCAGCAGGTTTCAGGGAACCCTATACAATGAGCAGTTCTTC.

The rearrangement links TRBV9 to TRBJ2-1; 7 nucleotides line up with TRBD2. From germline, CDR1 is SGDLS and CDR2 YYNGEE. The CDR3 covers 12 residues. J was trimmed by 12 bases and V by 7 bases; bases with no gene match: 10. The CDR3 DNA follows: TGTGCCAGCGCTCCAACGACGGGAGGGCAGTTCTTC. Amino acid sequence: CASAPTTGGQFF.

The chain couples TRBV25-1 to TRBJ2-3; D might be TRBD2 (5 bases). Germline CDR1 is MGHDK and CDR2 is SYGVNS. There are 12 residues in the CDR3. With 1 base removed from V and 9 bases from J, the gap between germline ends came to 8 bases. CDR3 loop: CASSEWGDTQYF. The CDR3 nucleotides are TGTGCCAGCAGTGAATGGGGAGACACGCAGTATTTT.

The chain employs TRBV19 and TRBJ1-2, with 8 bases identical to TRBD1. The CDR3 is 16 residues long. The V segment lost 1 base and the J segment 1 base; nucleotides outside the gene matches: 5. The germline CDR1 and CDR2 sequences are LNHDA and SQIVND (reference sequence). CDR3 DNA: TGTGCCAGTAGTATAGGCGGGACAGGTGATAACTATGGCTACACCTTC. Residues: CASSIGGTGDNYGYTF. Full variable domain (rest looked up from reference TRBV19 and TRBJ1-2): DGGITQSPKYLFRKEGQNVTLSCEQNLNHDAMYWYRQDPGQGLRLIYYSQIVNDFQKGDIAEGYSVSREKKESFPLTVTSAQKNPTAFYLCASSIGGTGDNYGYTFGSGTRLTVV.

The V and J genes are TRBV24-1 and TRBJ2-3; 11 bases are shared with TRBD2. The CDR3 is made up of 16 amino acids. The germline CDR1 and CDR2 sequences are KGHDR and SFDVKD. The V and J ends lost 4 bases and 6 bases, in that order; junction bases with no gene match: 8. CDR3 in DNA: TGTGCCACCAGTGACATAGCGGGAGGGAGGCCGGATACGCAGTATTTT. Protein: CATSDIAGGRPDTQYF.

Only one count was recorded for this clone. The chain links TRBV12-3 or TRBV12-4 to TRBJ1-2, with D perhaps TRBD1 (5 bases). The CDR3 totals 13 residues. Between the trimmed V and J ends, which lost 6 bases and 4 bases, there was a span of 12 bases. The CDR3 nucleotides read TGTGCCAGCAGCCCCACAGACAGCTATGGCTACACCTTC. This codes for CASSPTDSYGYTF.

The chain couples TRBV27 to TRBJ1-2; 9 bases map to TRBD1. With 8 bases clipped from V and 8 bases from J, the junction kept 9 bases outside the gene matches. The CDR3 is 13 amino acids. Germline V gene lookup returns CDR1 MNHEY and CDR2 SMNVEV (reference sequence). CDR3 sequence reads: CASGASTGGGYTF. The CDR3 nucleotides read TGTGCCAGCGGGGCCTCCACAGGGGGCGGCTACACCTTC.

CDR3 coding DNA: TGTGCCACCAGCAGAGACCCCACTAGGAACACCGGGGAGCTGTTTTTT. Encoded protein: CATSRDPTRNTGELFF. V usage is TRBV15 and J usage is TRBJ2-2, with D possibly TRBD2 on 5 matching bases. CDR3 length: 16 residues. Trimming cost V 0 bases and J 1 base, with 9 bases left between them. Looked up from germline, CDR1 is LNHNV and CDR2 is YYDKDF (reference sequence).

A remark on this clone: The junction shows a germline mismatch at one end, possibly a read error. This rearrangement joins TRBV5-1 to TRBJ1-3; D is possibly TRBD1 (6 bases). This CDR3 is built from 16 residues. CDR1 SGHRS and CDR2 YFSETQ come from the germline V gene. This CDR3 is CASSRADRHLGNTIYF. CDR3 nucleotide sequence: TGTGCCAGCAGCAGGGCCGACAGGCATCTTGGAAACACCATATATTTT.

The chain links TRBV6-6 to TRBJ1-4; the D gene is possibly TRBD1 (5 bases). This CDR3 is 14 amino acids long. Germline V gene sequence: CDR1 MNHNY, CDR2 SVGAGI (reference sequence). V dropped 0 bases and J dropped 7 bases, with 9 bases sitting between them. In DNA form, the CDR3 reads TGTGCCAGCAGTTACTCTGGGGGGGGTGAAAAACTGTTTTTT. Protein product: CASSYSGGGEKLFF.

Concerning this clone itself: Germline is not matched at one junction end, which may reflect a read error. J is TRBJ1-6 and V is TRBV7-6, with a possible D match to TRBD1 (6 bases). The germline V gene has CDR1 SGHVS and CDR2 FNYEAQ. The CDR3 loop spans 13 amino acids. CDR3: CASSSTGNSPPHF. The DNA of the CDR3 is TGTGCCAGCAGCTCTACAGGGAATTCACCCCCCCACTTT.

The CDR3, as DNA: TGTGCCAGCAGCGCATCCGGGACAGGGGCCTTCTACACCTTC. This translates into CASSASGTGAFYTF. This chain uses TRBV11-2 with TRBJ1-2, with 10 bases lining up with TRBD1. Germline V lookup: CDR1 SGHAT, CDR2 FQNNGV. Unmatched junction bases numbered 10, after V lost 5 bases and J lost 10 bases. CDR3 size: 14 residues.

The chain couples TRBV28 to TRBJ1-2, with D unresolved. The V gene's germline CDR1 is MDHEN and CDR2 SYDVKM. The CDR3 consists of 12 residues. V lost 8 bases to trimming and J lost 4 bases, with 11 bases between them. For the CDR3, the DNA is TGTGCCAGCCTAGGCCAGAGCTATGGCTACACCTTC. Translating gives CASLGQSYGYTF.

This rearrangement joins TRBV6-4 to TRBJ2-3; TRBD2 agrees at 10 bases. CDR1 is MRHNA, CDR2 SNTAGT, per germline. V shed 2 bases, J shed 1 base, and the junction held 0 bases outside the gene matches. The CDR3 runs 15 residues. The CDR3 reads CASSDGTSGTDTQYF. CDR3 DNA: TGTGCCAGCAGTGACGGGACTAGCGGCACAGATACGCAGTATTTT.